This T cell receptor beta chain was recorded in a study of blood T cell repertoires in COVID-19. This table comes from immunoSEQ multiplex PCR, and its TCRdb copy is limited to in-frame clones, with some not included. The repertoire holds some 310,000 clones, with roughly 91% as singletons. The V gene end was trimmed by 3 bases and the J gene end by 1 base; junction bases not matched to a gene: 3. Germline lookup yields CDR1 ENHRY and CDR2 SYGVKD. The CDR3 has 15 residues. This sequence was found in a woman aged 25-40 years who had recovered from COVID-19. Sample: PBMCs or T cells enriched from blood (not recorded which). The V gene is TRBV10-3, the J gene TRBJ1-2; TRBD1 matches at 9 bases. CDR3 in amino acids: CAISDGQGYNYGYTF. The CDR3 coding sequence is TGTGCCATCAGTGACGGACAGGGGTATAACTATGGCTACACCTTC.